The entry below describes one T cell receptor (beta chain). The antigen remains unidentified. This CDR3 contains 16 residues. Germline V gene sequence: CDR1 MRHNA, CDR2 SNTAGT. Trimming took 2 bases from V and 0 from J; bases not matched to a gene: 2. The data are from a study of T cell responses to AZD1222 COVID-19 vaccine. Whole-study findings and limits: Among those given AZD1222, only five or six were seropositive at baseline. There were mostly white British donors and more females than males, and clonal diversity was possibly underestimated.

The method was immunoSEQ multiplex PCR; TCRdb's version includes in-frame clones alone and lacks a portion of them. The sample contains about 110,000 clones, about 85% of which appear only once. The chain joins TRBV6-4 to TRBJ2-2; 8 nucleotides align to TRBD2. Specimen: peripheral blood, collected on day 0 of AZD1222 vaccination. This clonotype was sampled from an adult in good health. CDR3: CASSDLTSANTGELFF. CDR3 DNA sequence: TGTGCCAGCAGTGACCTGACTAGCGCGAACACCGGGGAGCTGTTTTTT.